The source of this TCR beta chain is a study of cytomegalovirus exposure and HLA in healthy donors. Findings and caveats of the study: Analysis was carried out at a later point, and it linked a missense DCLRE1C variant to TCR beta V- and J-gene trimming. TCR beta chains associated with HLA were, in a later analysis, more clonally expanded than equally common others.

Germline V gene sequence: CDR1 GTSNPN, CDR2 SVGIG (reference sequence). The CDR3 is 13 amino acids. Trimming took 4 bases from V and 3 from J; bases not matched to a gene: 5. Turning to this clone: Its target is unknown.

13 Jbeta primers and 60 Vbeta primers were used for the PCR. Repertoires were generated with immunoSEQ multiplex PCR, while TCRdb's copy carries only in-frame clones and drops some. Of around 200,000 clones listed, over 80% are singletons. The sequence was collected from a man aged 35 to 55 in good health and CMV-seropositive. Specimen: PBMCs. The chain combines TRBV30 with TRBJ2-7; 8 nucleotides align to TRBD1. The CDR3 spells CAWTQGAGYEQYF. For the CDR3, the DNA is TGTGCCTGGACGCAGGGGGCGGGCTACGAGCAGTACTTC. The full variable domain, completed using reference TRBV30 and TRBJ2-7, is SQTIHQWPATLVQPVGSPLSLECTVEGTSNPNLYWYRQAAGRGLQLLFYSVGIGQISSEVPQNLSASRPQDRQFILSSKKLLLSDSGFYLCAWTQGAGYEQYFGPGTRLTVT.